What follows describes a single T cell receptor beta chain. This sample was included in a study of blood T cell repertoires in COVID-19. As for the study in general: The analysed material was cDNA or gDNA that came from T cells, B-cell-depleted T cells, or PBMCs.

V lost 5 bases and J lost 4; bases outside the gene matches: 15. Germline CDR1 is MNHNY and CDR2 is SVGAGI (reference sequence). The CDR3 extends over 18 amino acids. As processed by the authors: Amplified reference gene primers provided the basis for estimating nucleated cell counts. Libraries were prepared by immunoSEQ multiplex PCR; TCRdb keeps only in-frame clonotypes and omits some of them. V and J calls plus clone size are reproduced from that table; the DNA served to infer D and trimming. The table includes about 240,000 clones, around 83% detected once. V usage is TRBV6-6 and J usage is TRBJ1-2; TRBD1 agrees at 11 bases. The specimen sequenced was peripheral blood. The clonotype originates from a woman between 45 and 65 years old with COVID-19, enrolled during active disease. In nucleotides, the CDR3 is TGTGCCAGCAGTCTACGCGGGACAGGGGGGTCTGTTTTCTATGGCTACACCTTC. Translation: CASSLRGTGGSVFYGYTF.